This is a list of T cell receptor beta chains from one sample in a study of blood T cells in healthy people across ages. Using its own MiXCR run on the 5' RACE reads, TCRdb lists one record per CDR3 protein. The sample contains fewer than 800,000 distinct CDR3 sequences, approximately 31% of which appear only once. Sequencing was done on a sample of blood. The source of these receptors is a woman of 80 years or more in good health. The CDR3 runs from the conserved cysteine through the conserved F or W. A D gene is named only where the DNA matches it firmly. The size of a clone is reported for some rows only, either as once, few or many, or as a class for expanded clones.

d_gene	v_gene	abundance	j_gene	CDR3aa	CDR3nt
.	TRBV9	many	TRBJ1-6	CASSGASAPLHF	TGTGCCAGCAGCGGGGCCTCAGCACCCCTCCACTTT
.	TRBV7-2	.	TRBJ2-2	CASSLAGANTGERFF	TGTGCCAGCAGCTTAGCGGGGGCGAACACCGGGGAGCGGTTTTTT
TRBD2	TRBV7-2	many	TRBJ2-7	CASSPGTSGGSYEQYF	TGTGCCAGCAGCCCCGGGACTAGCGGGGGGAGTTACGAGCAGTACTTC
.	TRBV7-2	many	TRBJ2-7	CASSLGIPPPEQYF	TGTGCCAGCAGCTTAGGAATCCCCCCCCCCGAGCAGTACTTC
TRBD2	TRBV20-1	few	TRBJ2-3	CSARVTSGGAHGRTDTQYF	TGCAGTGCTAGAGTAACTAGCGGGGGGGCCCATGGACGGACAGATACGCAGTATTTT
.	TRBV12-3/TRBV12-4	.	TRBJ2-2	CASRWGGGPGELFF	TGTGCCAGCAGGTGGGGTGGGGGGCCCGGGGAGCTGTTTTTT
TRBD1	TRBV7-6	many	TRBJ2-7	CASSPRGGTGGRSSYEQYF	TGTGCCAGCAGCCCTCGCGGTGGGACAGGGGGTAGGAGCTCCTACGAGCAGTACTTC
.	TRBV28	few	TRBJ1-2	CASSSGDDYGYTF	TGTGCCAGCAGTTCAGGGGACGACTATGGCTACACCTTC
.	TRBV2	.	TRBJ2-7	CASSERTSGRTYEQYF	TGTGCCAGCAGTGAAAGGACCAGCGGAAGGACCTACGAGCAGTACTTC
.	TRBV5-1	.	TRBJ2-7	CASSSMSASEQYF	TGCGCCAGCAGCTCCATGTCAGCGAGCGAGCAGTACTTC
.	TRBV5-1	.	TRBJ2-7	CASSLVYNEQYF	TGCGCCAGCAGCTTGGTTTATAATGAGCAGTACTTC
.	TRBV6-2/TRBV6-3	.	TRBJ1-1	CASSYRVLRDTEAFF	TGTGCCAGCAGTTATAGGGTCTTAAGGGACACTGAAGCTTTCTTT
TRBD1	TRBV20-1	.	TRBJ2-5	CSALGQGLQETQYF	TGCAGTGCCCTGGGACAGGGCCTCCAAGAGACCCAGTACTTC
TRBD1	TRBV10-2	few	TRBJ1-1	CASSEIGQGLNTEAFF	TGCGCCAGCAGTGAGATTGGACAGGGATTGAACACTGAAGCTTTCTTT
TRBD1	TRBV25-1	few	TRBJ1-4	CASSPWGTGRNEKLFF	TGTGCCAGCAGTCCATGGGGGACAGGGAGAAATGAAAAACTGTTTTTT
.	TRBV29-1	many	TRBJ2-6	CSVASTAAPGANVLTF	TGCAGCGTCGCCTCGACGGCAGCCCCCGGGGCCAACGTCCTGACTTTC